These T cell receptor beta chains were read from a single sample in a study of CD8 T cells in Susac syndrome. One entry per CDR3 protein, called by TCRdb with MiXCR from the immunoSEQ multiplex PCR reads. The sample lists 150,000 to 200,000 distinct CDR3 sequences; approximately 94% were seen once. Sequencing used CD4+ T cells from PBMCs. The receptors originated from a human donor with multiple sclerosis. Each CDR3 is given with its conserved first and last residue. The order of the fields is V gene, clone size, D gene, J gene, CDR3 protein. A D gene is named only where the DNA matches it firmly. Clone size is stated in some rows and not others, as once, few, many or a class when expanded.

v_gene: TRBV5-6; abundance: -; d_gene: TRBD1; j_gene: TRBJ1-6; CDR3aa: CASSLWQGASPLHF
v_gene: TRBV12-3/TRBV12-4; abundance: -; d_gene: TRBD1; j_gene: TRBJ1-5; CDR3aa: CASSLAGTGRGRGSNQPQHF
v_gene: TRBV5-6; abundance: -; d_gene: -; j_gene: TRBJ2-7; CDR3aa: CASSLGAGRRGNEQYF
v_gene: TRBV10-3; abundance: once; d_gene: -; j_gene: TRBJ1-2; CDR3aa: CAISEWGETNYGYTF
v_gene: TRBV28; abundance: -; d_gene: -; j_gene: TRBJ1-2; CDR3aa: CASRGDGNYGYTF
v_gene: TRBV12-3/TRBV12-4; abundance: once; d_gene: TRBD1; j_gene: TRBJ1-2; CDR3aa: CASRTGGSYGYTF
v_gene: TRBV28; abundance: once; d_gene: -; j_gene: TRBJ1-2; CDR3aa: CASWDLNYGYTF
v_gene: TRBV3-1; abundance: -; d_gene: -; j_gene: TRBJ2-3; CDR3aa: CASSQVRRSQYF
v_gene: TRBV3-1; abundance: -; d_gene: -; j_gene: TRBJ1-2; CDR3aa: CASSQAMGAGYGYTF
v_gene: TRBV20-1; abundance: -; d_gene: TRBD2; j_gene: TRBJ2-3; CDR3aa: CSAPGGENPDTQYF
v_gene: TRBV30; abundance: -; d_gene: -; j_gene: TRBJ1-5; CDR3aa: CAWSVGRQPQHF
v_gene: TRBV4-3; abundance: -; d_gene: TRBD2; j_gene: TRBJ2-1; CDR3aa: CASSPSGGGADEQFF
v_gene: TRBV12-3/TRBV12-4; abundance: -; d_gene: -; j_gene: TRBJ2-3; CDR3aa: CASSLGLEEYF
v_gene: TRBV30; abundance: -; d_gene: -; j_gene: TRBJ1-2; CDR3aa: CAWSTGTLYGYTF
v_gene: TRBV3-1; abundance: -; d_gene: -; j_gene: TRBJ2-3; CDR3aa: CASSQDYRDTQYF
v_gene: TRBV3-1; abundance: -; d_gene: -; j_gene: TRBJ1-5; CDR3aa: CASSQYGSNQPQHF
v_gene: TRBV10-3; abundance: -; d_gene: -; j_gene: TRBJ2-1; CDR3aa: CARSPVEFF
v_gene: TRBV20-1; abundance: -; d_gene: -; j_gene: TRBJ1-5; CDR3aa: CSAIGQGDQPQHF
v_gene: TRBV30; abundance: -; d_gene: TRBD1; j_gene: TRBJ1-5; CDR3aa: CAWSEGQGNSYQPQHF
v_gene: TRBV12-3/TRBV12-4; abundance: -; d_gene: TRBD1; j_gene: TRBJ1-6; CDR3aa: CASRPTGESSPLHF
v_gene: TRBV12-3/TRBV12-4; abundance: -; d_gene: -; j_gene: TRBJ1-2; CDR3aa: CASSFDGNYGYTF
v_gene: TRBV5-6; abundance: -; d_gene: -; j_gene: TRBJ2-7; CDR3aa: CASSFGGTQYEQYF
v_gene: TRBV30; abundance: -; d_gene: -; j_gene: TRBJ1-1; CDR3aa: CAWSLLSPGNTEAFF
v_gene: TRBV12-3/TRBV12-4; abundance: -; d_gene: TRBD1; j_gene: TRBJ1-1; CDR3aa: CASSFMGQAAFF
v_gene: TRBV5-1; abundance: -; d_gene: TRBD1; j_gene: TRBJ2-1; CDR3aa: CASSWTGNEQFF
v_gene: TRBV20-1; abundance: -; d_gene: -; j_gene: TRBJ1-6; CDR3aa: CSARPPWQGSSYNSPLHF
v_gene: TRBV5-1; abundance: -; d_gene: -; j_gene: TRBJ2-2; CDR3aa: CASRGLTGELFF
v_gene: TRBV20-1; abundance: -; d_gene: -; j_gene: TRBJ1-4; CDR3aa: CSATNTGLDEKLFF
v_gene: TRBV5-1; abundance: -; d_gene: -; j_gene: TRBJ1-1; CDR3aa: CASSEGSLNTEAFF
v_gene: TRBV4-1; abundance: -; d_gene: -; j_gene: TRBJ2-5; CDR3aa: CASSPIPLGRSETQYF
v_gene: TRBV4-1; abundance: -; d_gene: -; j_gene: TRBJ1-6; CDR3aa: CASSQQSRGPGRQHTSPLHF
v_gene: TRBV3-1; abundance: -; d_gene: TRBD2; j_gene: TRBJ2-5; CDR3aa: CASSQGLAGRETQYF
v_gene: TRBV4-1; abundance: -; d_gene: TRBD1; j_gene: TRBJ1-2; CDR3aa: CASSQDMGQDYGYTF
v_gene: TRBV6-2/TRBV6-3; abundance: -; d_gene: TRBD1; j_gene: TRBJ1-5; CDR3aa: CASTKEGAGNQPQHF
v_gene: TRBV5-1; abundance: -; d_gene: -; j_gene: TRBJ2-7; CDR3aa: CASSLAYPTEQYF
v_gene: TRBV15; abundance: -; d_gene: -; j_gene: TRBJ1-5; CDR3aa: CATSRDIGGRQPQHF
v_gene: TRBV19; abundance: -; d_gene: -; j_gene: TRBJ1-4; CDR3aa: CASSITKWRANEKLFF
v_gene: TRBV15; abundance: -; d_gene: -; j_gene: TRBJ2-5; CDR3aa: CATSRDRLQVGETQYF
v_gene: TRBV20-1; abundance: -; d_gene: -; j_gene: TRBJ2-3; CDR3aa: CSARDSGAPDADTQYF
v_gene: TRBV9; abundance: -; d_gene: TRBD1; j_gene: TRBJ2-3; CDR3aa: CASSPGTGFVYTDTQYF
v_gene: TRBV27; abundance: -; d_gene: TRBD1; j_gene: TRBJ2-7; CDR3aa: CASSRYGGQGLSYEQYF
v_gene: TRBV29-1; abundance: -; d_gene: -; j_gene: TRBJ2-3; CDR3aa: CSVAFLVAALTDTQYF
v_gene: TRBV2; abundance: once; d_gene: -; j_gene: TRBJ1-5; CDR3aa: CASSEVGASPQHF
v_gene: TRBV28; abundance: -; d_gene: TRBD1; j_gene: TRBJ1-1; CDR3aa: CASRAQGVRTEAFF
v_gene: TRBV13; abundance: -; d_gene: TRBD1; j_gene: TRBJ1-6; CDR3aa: CASSPRQGRNSPLHF
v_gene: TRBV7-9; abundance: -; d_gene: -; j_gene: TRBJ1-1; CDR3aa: CASSPSKVITDTEAFF
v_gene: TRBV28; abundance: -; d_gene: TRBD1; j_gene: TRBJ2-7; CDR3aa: CASMLDRPGGEQYF
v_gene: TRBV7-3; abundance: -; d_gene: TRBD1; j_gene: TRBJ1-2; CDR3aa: CASSFTGGNGYTF
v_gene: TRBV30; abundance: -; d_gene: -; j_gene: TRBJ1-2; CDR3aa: CAWSVFNYGYTF